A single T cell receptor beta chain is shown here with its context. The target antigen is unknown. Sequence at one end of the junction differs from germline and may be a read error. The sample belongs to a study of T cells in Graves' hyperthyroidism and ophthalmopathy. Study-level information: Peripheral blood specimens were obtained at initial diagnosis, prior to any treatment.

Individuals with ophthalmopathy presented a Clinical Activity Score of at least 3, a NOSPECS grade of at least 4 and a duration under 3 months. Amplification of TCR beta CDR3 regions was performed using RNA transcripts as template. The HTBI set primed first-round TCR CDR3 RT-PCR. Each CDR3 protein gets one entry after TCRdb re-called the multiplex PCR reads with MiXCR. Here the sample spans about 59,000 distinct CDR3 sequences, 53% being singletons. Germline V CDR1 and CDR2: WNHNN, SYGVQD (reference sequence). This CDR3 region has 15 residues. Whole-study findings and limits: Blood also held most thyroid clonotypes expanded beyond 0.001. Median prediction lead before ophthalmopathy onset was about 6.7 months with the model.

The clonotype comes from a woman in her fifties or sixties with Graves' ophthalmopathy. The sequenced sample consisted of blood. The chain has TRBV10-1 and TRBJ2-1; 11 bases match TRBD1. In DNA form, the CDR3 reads TGCGCCAGCAGCACAGGACAGGGGGCGAGAAATGAGCAGTCCTTC. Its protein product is CASSTGQGARNEQSF.